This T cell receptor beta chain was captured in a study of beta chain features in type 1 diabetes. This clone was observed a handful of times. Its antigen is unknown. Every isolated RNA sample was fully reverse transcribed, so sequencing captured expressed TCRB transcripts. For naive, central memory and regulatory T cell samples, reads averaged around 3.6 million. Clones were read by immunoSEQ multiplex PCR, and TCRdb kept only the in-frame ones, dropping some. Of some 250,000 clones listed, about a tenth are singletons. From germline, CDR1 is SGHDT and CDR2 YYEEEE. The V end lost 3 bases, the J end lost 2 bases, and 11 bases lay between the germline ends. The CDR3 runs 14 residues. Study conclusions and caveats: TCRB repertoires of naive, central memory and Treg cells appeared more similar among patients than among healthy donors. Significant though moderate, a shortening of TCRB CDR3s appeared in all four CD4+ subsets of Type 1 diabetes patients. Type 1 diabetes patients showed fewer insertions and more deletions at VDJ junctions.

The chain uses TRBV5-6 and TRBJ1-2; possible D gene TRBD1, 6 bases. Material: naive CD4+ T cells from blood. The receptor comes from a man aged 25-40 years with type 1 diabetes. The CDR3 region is CASSSTDRNYGYTF. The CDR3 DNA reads TGTGCCAGCAGCTCCACAGACAGGAACTATGGCTACACCTTC.